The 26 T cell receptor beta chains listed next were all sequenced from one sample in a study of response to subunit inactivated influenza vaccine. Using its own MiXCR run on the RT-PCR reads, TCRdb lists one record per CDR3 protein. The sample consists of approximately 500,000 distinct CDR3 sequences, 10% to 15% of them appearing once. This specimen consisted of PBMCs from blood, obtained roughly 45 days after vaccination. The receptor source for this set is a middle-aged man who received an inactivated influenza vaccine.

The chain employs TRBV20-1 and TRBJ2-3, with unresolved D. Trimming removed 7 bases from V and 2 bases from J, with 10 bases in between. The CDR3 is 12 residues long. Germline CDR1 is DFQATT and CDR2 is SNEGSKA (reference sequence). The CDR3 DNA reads TGCAGTGGCTACCCTAACACAGATACGCAGTATTTT. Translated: CSGYPNTDTQYF.

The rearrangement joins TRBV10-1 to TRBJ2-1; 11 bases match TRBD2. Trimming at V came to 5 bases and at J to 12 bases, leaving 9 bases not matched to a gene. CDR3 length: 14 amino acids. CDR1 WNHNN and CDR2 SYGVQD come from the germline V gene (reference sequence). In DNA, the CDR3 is TGCGCCAGCAGTCGACTAGCGGGGACACCATTGCAGTTCTTC. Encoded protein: CASSRLAGTPLQFF.

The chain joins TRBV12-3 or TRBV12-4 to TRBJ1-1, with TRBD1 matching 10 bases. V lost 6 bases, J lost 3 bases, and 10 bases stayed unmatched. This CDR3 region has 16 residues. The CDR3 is CASRPGQGRWDTEAFF. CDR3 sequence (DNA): TGTGCCAGCAGACCGGGACAGGGGAGGTGGGACACTGAAGCTTTCTTT.

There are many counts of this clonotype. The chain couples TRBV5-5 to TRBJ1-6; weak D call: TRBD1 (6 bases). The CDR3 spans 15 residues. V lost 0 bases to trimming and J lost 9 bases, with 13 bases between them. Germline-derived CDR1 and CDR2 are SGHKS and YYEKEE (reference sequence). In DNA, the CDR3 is TGTGCCAGCAGCTTGGACGCCAGGGGTAGTTCACCCCTCCACTTT. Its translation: CASSLDARGSSPLHF.

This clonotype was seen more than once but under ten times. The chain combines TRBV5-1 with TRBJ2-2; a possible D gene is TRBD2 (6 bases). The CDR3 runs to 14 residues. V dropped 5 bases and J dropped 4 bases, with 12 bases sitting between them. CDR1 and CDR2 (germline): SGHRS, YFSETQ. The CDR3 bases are TGCGCCAGCAGAGTAGGGAGGCGCACCGGGGAGCTGTTTTTT. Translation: CASRVGRRTGELFF.

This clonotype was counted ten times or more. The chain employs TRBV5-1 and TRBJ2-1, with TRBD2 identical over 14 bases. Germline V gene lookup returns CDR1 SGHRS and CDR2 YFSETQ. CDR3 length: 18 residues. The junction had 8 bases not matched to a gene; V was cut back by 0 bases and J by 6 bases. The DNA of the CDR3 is TGCGCCAGCAGCTTGGAGAAGACGGGACTAGCGGGGGTCAATGAGCAGTTCTTC. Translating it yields CASSLEKTGLAGVNEQFF.

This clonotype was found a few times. CDR3 protein: CASSVTGSSYNSPLHF. DNA for the CDR3: TGTGCCAGCAGCGTAACAGGGAGCTCCTATAATTCACCCCTCCACTTT. The V and J genes are TRBV9 and TRBJ1-6; possible D gene TRBD1, 6 bases. CDR1 and CDR2 (germline): SGDLS, YYNGEE. CDR3 length equals 16 residues. Trimming shortened V by 1 base and J by 0 bases, and 8 bases separated the two germline ends.

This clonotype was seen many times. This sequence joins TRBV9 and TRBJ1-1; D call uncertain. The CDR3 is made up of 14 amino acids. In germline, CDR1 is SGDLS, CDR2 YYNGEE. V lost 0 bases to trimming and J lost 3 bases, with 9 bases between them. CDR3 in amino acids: CASSVGGKDTEAFF. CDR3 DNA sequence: TGTGCCAGCAGCGTAGGAGGGAAGGACACTGAAGCTTTCTTT.

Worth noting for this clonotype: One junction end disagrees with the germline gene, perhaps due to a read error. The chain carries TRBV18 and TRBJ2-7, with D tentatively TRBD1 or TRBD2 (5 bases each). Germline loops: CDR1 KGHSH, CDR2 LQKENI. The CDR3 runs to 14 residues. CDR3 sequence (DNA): TGTGCCAGCTCATCACCGGGGCGAACCTACGAGCAGTACTTC. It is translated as CASSSPGRTYEQYF.

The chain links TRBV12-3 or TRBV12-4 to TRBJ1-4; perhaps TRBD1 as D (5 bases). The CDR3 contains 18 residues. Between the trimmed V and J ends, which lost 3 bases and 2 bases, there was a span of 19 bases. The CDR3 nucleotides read TGTGCCAGCAGTTTTCTAACAGCAGGGCCTCTTACTAATGAAAAACTGTTTTTT. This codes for CASSFLTAGPLTNEKLFF.

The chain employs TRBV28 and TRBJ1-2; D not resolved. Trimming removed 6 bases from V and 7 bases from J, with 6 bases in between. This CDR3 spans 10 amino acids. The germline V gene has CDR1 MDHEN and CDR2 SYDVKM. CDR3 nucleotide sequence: TGTGCCAGCAGGGACGTTGGCTACACCTTC. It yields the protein CASRDVGYTF.

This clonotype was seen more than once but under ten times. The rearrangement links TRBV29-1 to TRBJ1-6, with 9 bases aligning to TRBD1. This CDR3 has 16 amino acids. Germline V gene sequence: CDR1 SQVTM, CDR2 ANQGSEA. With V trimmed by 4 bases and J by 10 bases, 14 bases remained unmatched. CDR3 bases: TGCAGCGTTGGATCAGAAGGGGACAGGGAGGGCTCACCCCTCCACTTT. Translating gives CSVGSEGDREGSPLHF.

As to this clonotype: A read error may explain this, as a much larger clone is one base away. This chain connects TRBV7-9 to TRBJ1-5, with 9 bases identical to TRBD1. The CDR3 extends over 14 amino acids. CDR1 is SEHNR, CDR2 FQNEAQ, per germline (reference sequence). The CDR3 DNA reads TGTGACAGCAGCATGGGACAGGGTGTACAGCCCCAGCATTTT. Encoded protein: CDSSMGQGVQPQHF.

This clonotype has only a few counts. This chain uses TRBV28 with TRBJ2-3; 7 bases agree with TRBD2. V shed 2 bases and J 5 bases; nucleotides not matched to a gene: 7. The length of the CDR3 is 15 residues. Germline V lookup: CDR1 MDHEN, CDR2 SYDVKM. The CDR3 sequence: CASSLGRESGDTQYF. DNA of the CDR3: TGTGCCAGCAGTTTAGGGCGGGAGTCCGGAGATACGCAGTATTTT.

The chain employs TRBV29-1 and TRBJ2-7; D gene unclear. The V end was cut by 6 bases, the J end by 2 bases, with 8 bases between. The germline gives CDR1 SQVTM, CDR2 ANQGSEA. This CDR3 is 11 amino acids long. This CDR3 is CSVAKAYEQYF. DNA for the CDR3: TGCAGCGTGGCCAAAGCCTACGAGCAGTACTTC.

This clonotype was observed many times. The CDR3 protein is CASSVGGTGGEFIHF. The CDR3 coding sequence is TGCGCCAGCAGCGTGGGCGGGACAGGGGGCGAATTTATCCACTTT. The chain has TRBV5-1 and TRBJ1-6, with 12 bases aligning to TRBD1. The ends lost 4 bases at V and 17 bases at J; junction bases unmatched: 13. The CDR3 is 15 amino acids. Germline V lookup: CDR1 SGHRS, CDR2 YFSETQ.

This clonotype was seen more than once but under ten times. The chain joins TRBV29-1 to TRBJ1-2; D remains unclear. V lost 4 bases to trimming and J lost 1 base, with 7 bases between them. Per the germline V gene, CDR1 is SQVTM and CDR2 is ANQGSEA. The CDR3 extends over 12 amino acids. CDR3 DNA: TGCAGCGTTGTAGACAATAACTATGGCTACACCTTC. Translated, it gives CSVVDNNYGYTF.

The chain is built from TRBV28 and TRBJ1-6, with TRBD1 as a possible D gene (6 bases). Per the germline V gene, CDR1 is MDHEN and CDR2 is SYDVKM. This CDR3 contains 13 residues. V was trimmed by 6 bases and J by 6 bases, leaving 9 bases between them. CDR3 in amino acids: CASRQGSNSPLHF. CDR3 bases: TGTGCCAGCAGACAGGGTTCTAATTCACCCCTCCACTTT. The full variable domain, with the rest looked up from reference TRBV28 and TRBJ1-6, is DVKVTQSSRYLVKRTGEKVFLECVQDMDHENMFWYRQDPGLGLRLIYFSYDVKMKEKGDIPEGYSVSREKKERFSLILESASTNQTSMYLCASRQGSNSPLHFGNGTRLTVT.

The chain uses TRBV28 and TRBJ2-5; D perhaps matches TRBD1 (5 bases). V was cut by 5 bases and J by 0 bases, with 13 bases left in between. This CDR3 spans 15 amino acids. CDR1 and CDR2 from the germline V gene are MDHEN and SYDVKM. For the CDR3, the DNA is TGTGCCAGCAGTACACCCCAGGGTTACCAAGAGACCCAGTACTTC. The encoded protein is CASSTPQGYQETQYF.

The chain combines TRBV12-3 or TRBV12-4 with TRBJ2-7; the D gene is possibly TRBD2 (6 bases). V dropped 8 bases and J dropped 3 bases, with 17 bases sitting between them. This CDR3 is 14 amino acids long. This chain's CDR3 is CASGGTASNYEQYF. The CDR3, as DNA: TGTGCCAGCGGGGGGACGGCGAGCAACTACGAGCAGTACTTC.

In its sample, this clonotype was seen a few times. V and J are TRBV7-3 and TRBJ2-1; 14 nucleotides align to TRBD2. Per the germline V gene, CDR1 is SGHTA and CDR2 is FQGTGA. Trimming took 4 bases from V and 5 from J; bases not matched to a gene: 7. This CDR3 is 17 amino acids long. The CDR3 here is CASSSGTSGRRNNEQFF. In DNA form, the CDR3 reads TGTGCCAGCAGCTCCGGGACTAGCGGGAGAAGAAACAATGAGCAGTTCTTC. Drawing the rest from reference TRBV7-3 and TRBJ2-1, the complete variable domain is GAGVSQTPSNKVTEKGKYVELRCDPISGHTALYWYRQSLGQGPEFLIYFQGTGAADDSGLPNDRFFAVRPEGSVSTLKIQRTERGDSAVYLCASSSGTSGRRNNEQFFGPGTRLTVL.

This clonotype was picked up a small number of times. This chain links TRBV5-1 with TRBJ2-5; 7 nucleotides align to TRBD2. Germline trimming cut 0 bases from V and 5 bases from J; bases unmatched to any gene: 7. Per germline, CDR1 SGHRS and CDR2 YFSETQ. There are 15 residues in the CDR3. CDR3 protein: CASSLARGSGETQYF. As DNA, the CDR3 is TGCGCCAGCAGCTTGGCGCGCGGGAGTGGCGAGACCCAGTACTTC.

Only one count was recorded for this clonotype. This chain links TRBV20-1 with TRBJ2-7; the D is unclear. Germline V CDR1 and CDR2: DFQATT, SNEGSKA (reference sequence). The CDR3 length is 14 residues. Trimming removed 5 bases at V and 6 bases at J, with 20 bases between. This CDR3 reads CSAGPRPGGIEQYF. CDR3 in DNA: TGCAGTGCTGGACCGAGGCCAGGTGGCATCGAGCAGTACTTC.

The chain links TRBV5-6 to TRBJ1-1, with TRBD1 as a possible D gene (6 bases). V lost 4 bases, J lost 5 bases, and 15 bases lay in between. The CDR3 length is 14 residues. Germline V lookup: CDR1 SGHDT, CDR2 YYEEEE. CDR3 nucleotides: TGTGCCAGCAGCGCCGCAGGGGTTCTGACTGAAGCTTTCTTT. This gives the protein CASSAAGVLTEAFF. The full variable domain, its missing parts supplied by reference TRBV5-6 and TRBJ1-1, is DAGVTQSPTHLIKTRGQQVTLRCSPKSGHDTVSWYQQALGQGPQFIFQYYEEEERQRGNFPDRFSGHQFPNYSSELNVNALLLGDSALYLCASSAAGVLTEAFFGQGTRLTVV.

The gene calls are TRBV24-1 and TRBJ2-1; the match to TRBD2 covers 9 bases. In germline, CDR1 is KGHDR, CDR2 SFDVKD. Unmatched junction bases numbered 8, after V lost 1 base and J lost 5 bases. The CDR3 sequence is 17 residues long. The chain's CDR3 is CATSDLKHSGGDNEQFF. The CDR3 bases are TGTGCCACCAGTGATTTAAAACATAGCGGGGGAGACAATGAGCAGTTCTTC.

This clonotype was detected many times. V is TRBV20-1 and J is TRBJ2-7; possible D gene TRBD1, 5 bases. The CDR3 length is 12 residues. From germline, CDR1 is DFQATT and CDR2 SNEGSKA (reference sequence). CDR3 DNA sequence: TGCTCCATGATGGCAGGGAACAGTGAGCAGTACTTC. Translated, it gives CSMMAGNSEQYF.